Listed below are T cell receptor beta chains from one sample, sequenced in a study of graft-versus-host responses after intestinal transplantation. TCRdb's copy holds only in-frame clones and misses some; the assay was immunoSEQ multiplex PCR. This sample has 70,000 or so clones, with approximately 87% found just once. Their antigens remain unidentified. The input for sequencing was unstimulated CD4+ T cells sorted from spleen or lymph node cells, taken before transplant. The source is a human donor who was the organ donor for an intestinal transplant. The CDR3 runs from the conserved cysteine through the conserved F or W. A D gene is named only where the DNA matches it firmly.

TRBJ1-1,TRBV11-3,TRBD1,CASSTDRDTEAFF
TRBJ1-1,TRBV7-6,-,CASSPLYGGVTEAFF
TRBJ1-4,TRBV14,-,CASSQDRRGLGGEKLFF
TRBJ1-5,TRBV7-8,-,CASSPRSNQPQHF
TRBJ2-1,TRBV7-2,TRBD2,CSSGGAVEQFF
TRBJ1-2,TRBV28,-,CASTALVTAIYGYTF
TRBJ2-5,TRBV9,TRBD2,CASSVTELAVETQYF
TRBJ1-1,TRBV7-3,TRBD1,CASTNTGTGNTEAFF
TRBJ2-1,TRBV11-3,TRBD2,CASSSGLAVEQFF
TRBJ2-2,TRBV10-3,TRBD2,CAISELMSGVNTGELFF
TRBJ2-1,TRBV6-5,-,CASSYSVRQAYNEQFF
TRBJ1-2,TRBV27,-,CASSRRQNYGYTF
TRBJ1-6,TRBV14,-,CASSQVWGGNSPLHF
TRBJ2-1,TRBV5-1,TRBD2,CASSPGLVSNEQFF
TRBJ1-2,TRBV5-4,TRBD1,CASSSGTAANYGYTF
TRBJ2-5,TRBV4-2,TRBD2,CASSQVSGGTQETQYF
TRBJ1-1,TRBV7-8,-,CASSLGTGAFF
TRBJ1-2,TRBV6-1,TRBD1,CATRQGGAANYGYTF
TRBJ2-5,TRBV5-1,-,CASSWLAGTETQYF
TRBJ1-5,TRBV10-2,-,CASSGQYNQPQHF
TRBJ2-5,TRBV29-1,TRBD2,CSVFWGGRETQYF
TRBJ1-2,TRBV4-2,-,CASSQAEGEYGYTF
TRBJ2-2,TRBV29-1,-,CSVLGHTGTGELFF
TRBJ1-5,TRBV27,-,CAIASGVGQPQHF
TRBJ2-3,TRBV13,TRBD2,CASSLSLGRGSTDTQYF
TRBJ2-5,TRBV4-2,-,CASSQDLADQETQYF
TRBJ1-6,TRBV4-2,TRBD1,CASSQEAGGGSPLHF
TRBJ2-1,TRBV15,TRBD2,CATSRDRGSGGAVSEQFF
TRBJ2-1,TRBV5-6,-,CASSPTGRGSEQFF
TRBJ2-3,TRBV9,TRBD2,CASSPSGITDTQYF
TRBJ1-1,TRBV28,-,CASSLRGEGLNTEAFF
TRBJ1-4,TRBV28,TRBD1,CASSLGTGAGFEGKLFF
TRBJ2-1,TRBV5-1,TRBD2,CASSSTLAGGPNEQFF
TRBJ1-5,TRBV28,TRBD1,CASSLPQGAPNNQPQHF
TRBJ1-1,TRBV11-1,-,CASSWSDLGGQAFF